This T cell receptor beta chain is from a study of T cell responses to AZD1222 COVID-19 vaccine. The V end lost 4 bases, the J end lost 5 bases, and 14 bases lay between the germline ends. Germline V lookup: CDR1 MDHEN, CDR2 SYDVKM. This CDR3 has 14 amino acids. The repertoire was sequenced with immunoSEQ multiplex PCR; TCRdb's copy has only in-frame clones and lacks some. The table has tens of thousands of clones, about nine tenths seen once; the top ten hold about 5%. Study-level points and caveats: Spike-wide coverage was observed for vaccine-associated CD4 TCRs, with dominant responses at 160-218 and 743-854. Donors were chiefly white British, with a greater number of females, and clonal diversity was perhaps underestimated. Increased Spike-specific TCR breadth and depth were observed after two AZD1222 doses.

In its sample, this clone was seen a few times. Its antigen is not known. This chain uses TRBV28 with TRBJ2-5; D possibly corresponds to TRBD1 (6 bases). The receptor comes from an adult who received the AZD1222 COVID-19 vaccine. The sequences come from peripheral blood, collected 28 days after the second AZD1222 dose. The CDR3 nucleotides are TGTGCCAGCAGTTCCGCACAGGGTAGGGAGACCCAGTACTTC. Protein sequence: CASSSAQGRETQYF.